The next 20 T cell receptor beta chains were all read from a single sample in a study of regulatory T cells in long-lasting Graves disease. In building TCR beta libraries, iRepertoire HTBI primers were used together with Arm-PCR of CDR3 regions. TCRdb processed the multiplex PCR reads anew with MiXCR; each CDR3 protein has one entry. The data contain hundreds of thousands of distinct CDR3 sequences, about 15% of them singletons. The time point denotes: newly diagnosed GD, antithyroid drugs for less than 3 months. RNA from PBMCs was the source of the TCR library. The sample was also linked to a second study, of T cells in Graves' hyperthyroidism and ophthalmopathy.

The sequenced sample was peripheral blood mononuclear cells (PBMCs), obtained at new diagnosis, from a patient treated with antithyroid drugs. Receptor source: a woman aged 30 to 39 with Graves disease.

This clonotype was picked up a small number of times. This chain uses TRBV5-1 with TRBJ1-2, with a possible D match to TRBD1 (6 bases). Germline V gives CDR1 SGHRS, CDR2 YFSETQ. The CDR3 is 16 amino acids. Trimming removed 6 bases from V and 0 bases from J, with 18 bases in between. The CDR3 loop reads CASNGGTRDPNYGYTF. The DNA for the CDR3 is TGCGCCAGCAATGGGGGCACGAGGGACCCTAACTATGGCTACACCTTC.

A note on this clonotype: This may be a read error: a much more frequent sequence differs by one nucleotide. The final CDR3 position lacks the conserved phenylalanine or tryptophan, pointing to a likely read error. The CDR3 DNA follows: TGTGCCAGCAGTCTTACGACAGGGCGGGCACCCCTCCACTCT. Translated, it gives CASSLTTGRAPLHS. The chain has TRBV28 and TRBJ1-6; 7 positions match TRBD1. There are 14 residues in the CDR3. Germline CDR1 is MDHEN and CDR2 is SYDVKM. The J segment lost 11 bases and the V segment lost 5 bases, leaving 9 bases of the junction unmatched.

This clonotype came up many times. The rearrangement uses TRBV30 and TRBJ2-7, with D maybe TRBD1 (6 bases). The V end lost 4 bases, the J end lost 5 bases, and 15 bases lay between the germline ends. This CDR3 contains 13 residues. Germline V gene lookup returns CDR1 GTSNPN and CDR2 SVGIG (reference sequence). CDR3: CAWTLQGPNEQYF. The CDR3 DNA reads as TGTGCCTGGACCCTACAGGGCCCCAACGAGCAGTACTTC.

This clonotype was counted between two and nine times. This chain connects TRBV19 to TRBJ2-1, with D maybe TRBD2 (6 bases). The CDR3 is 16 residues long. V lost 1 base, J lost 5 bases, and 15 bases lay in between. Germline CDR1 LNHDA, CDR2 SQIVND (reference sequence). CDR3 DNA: TGTGCCAGTAGTATAGTCTGGGGACTCCAAAACAATGAGCAGTTCTTC. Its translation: CASSIVWGLQNNEQFF.

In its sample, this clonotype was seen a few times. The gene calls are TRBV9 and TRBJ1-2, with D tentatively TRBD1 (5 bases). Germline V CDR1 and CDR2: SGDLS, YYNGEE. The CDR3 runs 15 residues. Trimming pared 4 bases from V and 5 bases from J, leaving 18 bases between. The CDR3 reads CASSPNPGPQYGYTF. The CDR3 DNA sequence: TGTGCCAGCAGCCCAAACCCGGGGCCGCAGTATGGCTACACCTTC.

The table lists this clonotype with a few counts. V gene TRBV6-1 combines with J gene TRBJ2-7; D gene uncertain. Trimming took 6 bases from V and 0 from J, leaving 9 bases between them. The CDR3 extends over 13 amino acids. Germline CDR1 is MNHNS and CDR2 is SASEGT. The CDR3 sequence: CASRPSSSYEQYF. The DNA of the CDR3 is TGTGCCAGCAGGCCCTCCTCCTCCTACGAGCAGTACTTC.

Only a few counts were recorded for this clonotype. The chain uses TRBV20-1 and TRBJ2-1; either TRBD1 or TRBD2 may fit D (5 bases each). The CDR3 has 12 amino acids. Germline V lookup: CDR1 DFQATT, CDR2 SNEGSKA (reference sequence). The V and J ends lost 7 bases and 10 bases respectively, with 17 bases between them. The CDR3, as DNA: TGCAGTGGAGGAATGCCGGGACGAGAGCAGTTCTTC. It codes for CSGGMPGREQFF.

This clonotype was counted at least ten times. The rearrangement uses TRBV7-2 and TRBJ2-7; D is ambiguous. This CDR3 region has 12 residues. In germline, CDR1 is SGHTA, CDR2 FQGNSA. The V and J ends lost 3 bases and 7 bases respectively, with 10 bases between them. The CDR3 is CASSFPFGEQYF. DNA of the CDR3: TGTGCCAGCAGCTTTCCCTTTGGGGAGCAGTACTTC.

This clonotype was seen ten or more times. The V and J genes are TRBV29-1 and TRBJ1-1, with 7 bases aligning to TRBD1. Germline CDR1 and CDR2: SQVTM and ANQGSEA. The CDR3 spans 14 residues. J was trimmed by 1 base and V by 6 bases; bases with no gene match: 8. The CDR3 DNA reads TGCAGCGTCCGAGGGGGCACCGGGAACACTGAAGCTTTCTTT. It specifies CSVRGGTGNTEAFF.

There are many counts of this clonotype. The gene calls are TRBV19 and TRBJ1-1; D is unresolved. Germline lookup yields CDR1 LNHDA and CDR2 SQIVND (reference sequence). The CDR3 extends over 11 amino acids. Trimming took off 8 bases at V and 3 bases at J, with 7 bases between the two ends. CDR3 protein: CASGGYTEAFF. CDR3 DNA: TGTGCCAGTGGCGGGTACACTGAAGCTTTCTTT.

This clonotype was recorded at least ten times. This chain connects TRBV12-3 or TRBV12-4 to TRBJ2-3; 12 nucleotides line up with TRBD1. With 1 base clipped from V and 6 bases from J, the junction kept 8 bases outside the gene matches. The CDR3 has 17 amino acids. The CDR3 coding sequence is TGTGCCAGCAGTTTAGGGGAGGGACAGGGGGCGTGGGATACGCAGTATTTT. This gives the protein CASSLGEGQGAWDTQYF.

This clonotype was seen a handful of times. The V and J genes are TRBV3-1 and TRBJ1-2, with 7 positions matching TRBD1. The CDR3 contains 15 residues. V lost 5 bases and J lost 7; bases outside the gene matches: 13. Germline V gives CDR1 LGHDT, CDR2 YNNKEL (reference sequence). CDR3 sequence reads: CASSKTTGTASGYTF. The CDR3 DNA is TGTGCCAGCAGCAAGACGACCGGGACAGCGAGTGGCTACACCTTC. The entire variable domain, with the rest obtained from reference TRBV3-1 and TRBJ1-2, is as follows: DTAVSQTPKYLVTQMGNDKSIKCEQNLGHDTMYWYKQDSKKFLKIMFSYNNKELIINETVPNRFSPKSPDKAHLNLHINSLELGDSAVYFCASSKTTGTASGYTFGSGTRLTVV.

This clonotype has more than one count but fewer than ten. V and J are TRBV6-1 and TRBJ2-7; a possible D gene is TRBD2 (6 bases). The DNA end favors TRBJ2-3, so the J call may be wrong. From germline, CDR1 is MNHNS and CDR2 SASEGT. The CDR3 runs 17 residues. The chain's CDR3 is CASRNPQGGTYRDTQYF. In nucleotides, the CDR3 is TGTGCCAGCAGAAATCCCCAGGGCGGGACGTATCGAGATACGCAGTATTTT.

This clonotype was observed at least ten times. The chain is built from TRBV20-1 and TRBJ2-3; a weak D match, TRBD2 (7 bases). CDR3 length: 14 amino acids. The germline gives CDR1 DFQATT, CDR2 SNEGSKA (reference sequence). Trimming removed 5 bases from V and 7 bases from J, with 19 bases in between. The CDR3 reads CSAQGLAELYTQYF. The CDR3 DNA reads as TGCAGTGCTCAGGGGCTAGCGGAGTTATATACGCAGTATTTT.

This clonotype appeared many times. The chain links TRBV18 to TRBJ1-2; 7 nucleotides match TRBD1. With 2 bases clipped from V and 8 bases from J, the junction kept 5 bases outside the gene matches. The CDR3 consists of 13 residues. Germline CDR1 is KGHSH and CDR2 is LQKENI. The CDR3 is CASSPLQGYGYTF. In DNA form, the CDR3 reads TGTGCCAGCTCACCATTACAGGGGTACGGCTACACCTTC.

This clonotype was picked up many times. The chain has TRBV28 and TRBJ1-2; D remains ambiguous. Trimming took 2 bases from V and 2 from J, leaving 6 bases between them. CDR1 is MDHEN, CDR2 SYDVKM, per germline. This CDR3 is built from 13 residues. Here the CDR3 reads CASSLVQNYGYTF. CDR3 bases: TGTGCCAGCAGTTTAGTTCAAAACTATGGCTACACCTTC.

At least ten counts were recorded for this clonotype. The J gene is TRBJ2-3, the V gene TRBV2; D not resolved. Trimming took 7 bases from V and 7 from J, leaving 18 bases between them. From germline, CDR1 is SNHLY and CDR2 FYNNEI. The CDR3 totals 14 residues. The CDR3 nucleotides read TGTGCCAGCACCCCGCAAGAGGCTCTATATACGCAGTATTTT. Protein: CASTPQEALYTQYF.

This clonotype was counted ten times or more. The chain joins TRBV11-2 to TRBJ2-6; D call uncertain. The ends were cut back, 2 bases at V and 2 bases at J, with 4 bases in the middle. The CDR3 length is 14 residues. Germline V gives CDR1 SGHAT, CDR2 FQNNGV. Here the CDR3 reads CASSLIPGANVLTF. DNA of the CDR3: TGTGCCAGCAGCTTAATCCCTGGGGCCAACGTCCTGACTTTC.

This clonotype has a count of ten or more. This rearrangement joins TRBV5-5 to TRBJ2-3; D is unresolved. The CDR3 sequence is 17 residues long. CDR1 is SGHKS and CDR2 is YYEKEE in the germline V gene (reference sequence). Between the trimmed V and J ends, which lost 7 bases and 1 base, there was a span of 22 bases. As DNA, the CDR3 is TGTGCCAGCGCGTCAGGATCCACTACCGCGGGCACAGATACGCAGTATTTT. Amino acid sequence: CASASGSTTAGTDTQYF.

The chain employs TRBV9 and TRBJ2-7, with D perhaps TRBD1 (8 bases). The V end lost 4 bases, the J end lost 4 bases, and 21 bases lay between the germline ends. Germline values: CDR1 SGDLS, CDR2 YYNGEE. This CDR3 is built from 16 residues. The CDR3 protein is CASSSTGGTGFYEQYF. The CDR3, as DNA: TGTGCCAGCAGCTCCACCGGGGGGACAGGATTTTACGAGCAGTACTTC.